This T cell receptor (beta chain) came from a study of blood T cell repertoires in COVID-19. The germline V gene has CDR1 GTSNPN and CDR2 SVGIG (reference sequence). This CDR3 comprises 14 residues. V lost 4 bases and J lost 1; bases outside the gene matches: 6. Libraries were prepared by immunoSEQ multiplex PCR; TCRdb keeps only in-frame clonotypes and omits some of them. The repertoire includes 55,000 to 85,000 clones, roughly 70% of them detected once, and roughly a fifth sits in the top ten. This TCR came from a man between 60 and 75 years old with acute or convalescent COVID-19. The rearrangement joins TRBV30 to TRBJ2-7, with 8 nucleotides matching TRBD2. The sample was peripheral blood. The CDR3 sequence is CAWNSIAGSYEQYF. DNA of the CDR3: TGTGCCTGGAATTCCATAGCGGGGTCCTACGAGCAGTACTTC.